The 9 T cell receptor beta chains reported below all come from one sample, sequenced in a study of T cells in Graves' hyperthyroidism and ophthalmopathy. Using RNA transcripts as the source, TCR beta CDR3 regions were amplified. Carried out on the TCR CDR3, a first-round RT-PCR used the HTBI primer set. TCRdb ran MiXCR on the multiplex PCR reads and lists one entry per CDR3 protein. The table lists around 340,000 distinct CDR3 sequences, more than 11% of them singletons. Sequencing used blood. These receptors originate from a woman in her 30s with Graves' hyperthyroidism.

This clonotype was seen only a few times. The CDR3 loop is CASSFSTEPNEKLFF. In DNA form, the CDR3 reads TGTGCCAGCAGCTTTTCAACAGAGCCTAATGAAAAACTGTTTTTT. The chain combines TRBV9 with TRBJ1-4, with no clear D. The CDR3 is made up of 15 amino acids. Germline CDR1 and CDR2: SGDLS and YYNGEE. V was clipped by 4 bases and J by 3 bases, with 13 bases between them.

The table lists this clonotype with many counts. The chain uses TRBV7-9 and TRBJ1-1; D may be TRBD1 (5 bases). The CDR3 consists of 14 residues. Trimming removed 2 bases at V and 2 bases at J, with 9 bases between. Looked up from germline, CDR1 is SEHNR and CDR2 is FQNEAQ (reference sequence). The CDR3 protein is CASSLFGQNTEAFF. For the CDR3, the DNA is TGTGCCAGCAGCTTATTTGGACAAAACACTGAAGCTTTCTTT.

This clonotype came up many times. The rearrangement links TRBV6-1 to TRBJ2-1; D remains unclear. The CDR3 spans 16 residues. Germline V gene lookup returns CDR1 MNHNS and CDR2 SASEGT. Between the trimmed V and J ends, which lost 10 bases and 4 bases, there was a span of 23 bases. The CDR3 here is CATKNNQAGEYNEQFF. The CDR3 DNA reads TGTGCCACCAAAAACAACCAGGCAGGCGAATACAATGAGCAGTTCTTC.

With regard to this clonotype: A much larger clone differs from this one at a single base, so this may be a read error. The J gene is TRBJ2-5, the V gene TRBV7-3; 8 bases align to TRBD2. Germline CDR1 and CDR2: SGHTA and FQGTGA. CDR3 length: 14 amino acids. V trimming: 6 bases; J trimming: 7 bases; junction bases outside the gene matches: 10. CDR3 nucleotide sequence: TGTGCCAGCAGGGCGGGACTAGATGGAGGGACCCAGTACTTC. Translation: CASRAGLDGGTQYF.

This clonotype has a handful of counts. One end of the junction fails to match germline, which may point to a read error. This chain links TRBV7-2 with TRBJ1-2, with no clear D. CDR3 length equals 9 residues. The germline gives CDR1 SGHTA, CDR2 FQGNSA. The CDR3 DNA follows: TGTGCCAGCAGCTTAGAAGTAGCCTTC. Its protein is CASSLEVAF.

This clonotype showed up just a few times. The chain employs TRBV2 and TRBJ2-7; D unresolved. Trimming stripped 6 bases from V and 2 bases from J, with 20 bases between. Looked up from germline, CDR1 is SNHLY and CDR2 is FYNNEI. This CDR3 contains 16 residues. The CDR3 nucleotides read TGTGCCAGCAGCGAGATGGCCTTGATGGGTACCTACGAGCAGTACTTC. The encoded protein is CASSEMALMGTYEQYF. Combining the CDR3 with reference TRBV2 and TRBJ2-7 gives the whole variable domain EPEVTQTPSHQVTQMGQEVILRCVPISNHLYFYWYRQILGQKVEFLVSFYNNEISEKSEIFDDQFSVERPDGSNFTLKIRSTKLEDSAMYFCASSEMALMGTYEQYFGPGTRLTVT.

This clonotype was counted ten times or more. This chain connects TRBV11-2 to TRBJ2-1, with D tentatively TRBD2 (6 bases). The CDR3 is 13 amino acids. Germline loops: CDR1 SGHAT, CDR2 FQNNGV. Trimming removed 5 bases from V and 15 bases from J, with 20 bases in between. CDR3: CASSIGGRPGRFF. For the CDR3, the DNA is TGTGCCAGCAGCATAGGAGGGCGTCCTGGGAGGTTCTTC.

This clonotype was detected ten times or more. V and J are TRBV7-9 and TRBJ1-4; D is unresolved. The CDR3 consists of 17 residues. Per the germline V gene, CDR1 is SEHNR and CDR2 is FQNEAQ (reference sequence). Trimming stripped 2 bases from V and 3 bases from J, with 16 bases between. CDR3 in amino acids: CASSLPRSIGSNEKLFF. CDR3 nucleotides: TGTGCCAGCAGCTTACCGCGGTCAATTGGGTCTAATGAAAAACTGTTTTTT.

The CDR3 nucleotides read TGTGCCAGCAGCTTGGTGGGACATCATGAAAAACTGTTTTTT. This translates into CASSLVGHHEKLFF. This chain uses TRBV5-6 with TRBJ1-4; TRBD1 is a possible D gene (6 bases). This CDR3 is built from 14 residues. Germline V gives CDR1 SGHDT, CDR2 YYEEEE. V dropped 0 bases and J dropped 6 bases, with 9 bases sitting between them.